The present T cell receptor (beta chain) was sequenced within a study of cytomegalovirus exposure and HLA in healthy donors. Study-wide background: Counted in an early data release were about 86 million unique TCRs from HLA-typed donors.

The CDR3 runs to 13 residues. Germline CDR1 MNHNS, CDR2 SASEGT. V was cut by 4 bases and J by 4 bases, with 8 bases left in between. To note about this clone: What it binds is unknown.

Findings and limits, study-wide: What a later analysis reportedly showed was that an Asian-associated ancestry cluster had fewer N-insertions than the approximately 720-donor mean. Cytomegalovirus-associated status was assigned to about 170 TCR beta chains. A later analysis linked a missense variant in DCLRE1C to the trimming of TCR beta V and J genes.

Amplification used 60 Vbeta primers and 13 Jbeta primers. TCRdb keeps only in-frame clones here, not all; method: immunoSEQ multiplex PCR. This sample has about 190,000 clones; 60% to 80% occur once, and the top ten carry roughly 1.6%. The rearrangement joins TRBV6-1 to TRBJ1-5; D is perhaps TRBD1 (6 bases). The source material was PBMCs. This receptor was taken from a woman younger than 30 in good health and CMV-seronegative. For the CDR3, the DNA is TGTGCCAGCAGTGTGCAGGGGAATCAGCCCCAGCATTTT. It encodes CASSVQGNQPQHF.